The next 27 T cell receptor beta chains were all read from a single sample in a study of T-cell reconstitution after alpha-beta-depleted transplantation in children. A library of TCRbeta sequences, prepared with unique molecular identifiers, was generated. From the PCR reads, TCRdb called clonotypes with MiXCR, one entry per CDR3 protein. Of around 500,000 distinct CDR3 sequences in the sample, about 12% were seen once. This material consisted of PBMCs from the stem cell graft donor, taken from the stem cell graft. The receptors here all came from a human donor who donated a stem cell graft to a child with combined immunodeficiency.

The chain is built from TRBV5-1 and TRBJ2-1; no clear D. Per the germline V gene, CDR1 is SGHRS and CDR2 is YFSETQ. This CDR3 region has 15 residues. Trimming removed 0 bases at V and 8 bases at J, with 15 bases between. This chain's CDR3 is CASSLDRPTEDEQFF. CDR3 sequence (DNA): TGCGCCAGCAGCTTGGATCGGCCTACCGAGGATGAGCAGTTCTTC. The whole variable domain, filled in from reference TRBV5-1 and TRBJ2-1, reads KAGVTQTPRYLIKTRGQQVTLSCSPISGHRSVSWYQQTPGQGLQFLFEYFSETQRNKGNFPGRFSGRQFSNSRSEMNVSTLELGDSALYLCASSLDRPTEDEQFFGPGTRLTVL.

This clonotype was seen only a few times. The chain carries TRBV11-3 and TRBJ2-5, with 10 positions matching TRBD1. The V gene end was trimmed by 4 bases and the J gene end by 4 bases; junction bases not matched to a gene: 9. This CDR3 region has 16 residues. The germline V gene has CDR1 SGHNT and CDR2 YENEEA. CDR3 nucleotides: TGTGCCAGCAGCTCCTTAGACAGGGGGCATGGAGAGACCCAGTACTTC. Encoded protein: CASSSLDRGHGETQYF. The full variable domain, rest sourced from reference TRBV11-3 and TRBJ2-5, is EAGVVQSPRYKIIEKKQPVAFWCNPISGHNTLYWYLQNLGQGPELLIRYENEEAVDDSQLPKDRFSAERLKGVDSTLKIQPAELGDSAVYLCASSSLDRGHGETQYFGPGTRLLVL.

The chain's CDR3 is CASSYSPGTGKDVLTF. CDR3 coding DNA: TGTGCCAGCAGTTACTCACCCGGGACAGGGAAAGACGTCCTGACTTTC. This chain uses TRBV6-2 or TRBV6-3 with TRBJ2-6; 9 positions agree with TRBD1. The CDR3 totals 16 residues. Unmatched junction bases numbered 8, after V lost 0 bases and J lost 11 bases. CDR1 MNHEY and CDR2 SVGEGT come from the germline V gene.

This clonotype turned up a few times. This chain connects TRBV6-2 or TRBV6-3 to TRBJ2-7; D remains ambiguous. Germline assignment: CDR1 MNHEY and CDR2 SVGEGT. V was clipped by 5 bases and J by 3 bases, with 17 bases between them. The CDR3 has 15 residues. The CDR3 loop is CASSQFPRLNYEQYF. DNA for the CDR3: TGTGCCAGCAGTCAGTTCCCTCGGTTGAACTACGAGCAGTACTTC.

This clonotype appeared many times. Written as DNA, the CDR3 is TGTGCCAGCAGCCCCTGGACTGGTTCTGGGCAGTACTTC. Its translation: CASSPWTGSGQYF. V usage is TRBV9 and J usage is TRBJ2-7; TRBD2 is a possible D gene (5 bases). Germline V gives CDR1 SGDLS, CDR2 YYNGEE. The CDR3 runs to 13 residues. Trimming pared 4 bases from V and 9 bases from J, leaving 17 bases between. The whole variable domain, remainder taken from reference TRBV9 and TRBJ2-7, is DSGVTQTPKHLITATGQRVTLRCSPRSGDLSVYWYQQSLDQGLQFLIQYYNGEERAKGNILERFSAQQFPDLHSELNLSSLELGDSALYFCASSPWTGSGQYFGPGTRLTVT.

The chain recombines TRBV10-3 with TRBJ2-1; no firm D call. The germline V gene encodes CDR1 ENHRY and CDR2 SYGVKD. CDR3 length: 17 amino acids. V lost 4 bases and J 3 bases, leaving 19 bases between the germline ends. CDR3 sequence (DNA): TGTGCCATCAGTGTTGAAGGACGGCCACTGAGCTACAATGAGCAGTTCTTC. Protein product: CAISVEGRPLSYNEQFF.

The chain uses TRBV3-1 and TRBJ2-7; D gene ambiguous. Trimming removed 0 bases from V and 0 bases from J, with 6 bases in between. Germline loops: CDR1 LGHDT, CDR2 YNNKEL (reference sequence). The CDR3 totals 14 residues. Here the CDR3 DNA reads TGTGCCAGCAGCCAAGAACCCAACTCCTACGAGCAGTACTTC. Protein: CASSQEPNSYEQYF.

This clonotype was picked up many times. The rearrangement uses TRBV20-1 and TRBJ2-1, with D perhaps TRBD1 (6 bases). The germline V gene encodes CDR1 DFQATT and CDR2 SNEGSKA (reference sequence). V was trimmed by 0 bases and J by 2 bases, leaving 8 bases between them. This CDR3 has 14 residues. The CDR3 here is CSARDWTAYNEQFF. CDR3 in DNA: TGCAGTGCTAGAGATTGGACAGCCTACAATGAGCAGTTCTTC.

This clonotype occurred many times. V and J are TRBV5-1 and TRBJ2-2; TRBD2 is a possible D gene (6 bases). Germline-derived CDR1 and CDR2 are SGHRS and YFSETQ. Trimming removed 0 bases from V and 4 bases from J, with 13 bases in between. The CDR3 runs to 16 residues. CDR3 residues: CASSLVPGLTTGELFF. Here the CDR3 DNA reads TGCGCCAGCAGCTTGGTGCCGGGACTTACCACCGGGGAGCTGTTTTTT.

This clonotype has ten or more counts. V and J are TRBV7-2 and TRBJ2-7; a weak D match, TRBD1 (6 bases). The V and J ends lost 1 base and 2 bases respectively, with 12 bases between them. Germline V gene lookup returns CDR1 SGHTA and CDR2 FQGNSA. The CDR3 spans 15 residues. The CDR3 DNA follows: TGTGCCAGCAGCTTAGTTTTCGGGACAACCTACGAGCAGTACTTC. Its translation: CASSLVFGTTYEQYF.

The V gene is TRBV9, the J gene TRBJ1-5; tentative D call: TRBD1 (5 bases). Germline assignment: CDR1 SGDLS and CDR2 YYNGEE. Trimming shortened V by 3 bases and J by 4 bases, and 11 bases separated the two germline ends. The CDR3 has 14 residues. The DNA of the CDR3 is TGTGCCAGCAGCGGGGGGAGTTCTAATCAGCCCCAGCATTTT. Residues: CASSGGSSNQPQHF.

The J gene is TRBJ2-3, the V gene TRBV4-2; 7 bases map to TRBD2. Looked up from germline, CDR1 is LGHNA and CDR2 is YNFKEQ. V lost 0 bases to trimming and J lost 8 bases; unmatched junction nucleotides: 11. The CDR3 is 16 residues long. CDR3 amino acids: CASSQDRLAEILTQYF. The CDR3 nucleotides are TGTGCCAGCAGCCAAGATCGGCTAGCGGAGATCCTTACGCAGTATTTT.

This clonotype was found many times. J is TRBJ2-1 and V is TRBV5-5, with 7 bases aligning to TRBD1. Germline CDR1 and CDR2: SGHKS and YYEKEE (reference sequence). This CDR3 contains 14 residues. V was clipped by 4 bases and J by 7 bases; unmatched bases: 8. DNA of the CDR3: TGTGCCAGCAGCATCAGACAGGGTTGGAATGAGCAGTTCTTC. Amino acid sequence: CASSIRQGWNEQFF.

This clonotype was found once. The V call is TRBV12-3 or TRBV12-4, the J call TRBJ2-3, with TRBD2 identical over 13 bases. The V gene end was trimmed by 5 bases and the J gene end by 5 bases; junction bases not matched to a gene: 7. The CDR3 loop spans 16 amino acids. Here the CDR3 DNA reads TGTGCCAGCAGTCCAACTAGCGGGAGGGCCGAAGATACGCAGTATTTT. Its translation: CASSPTSGRAEDTQYF.

This clonotype was observed many times. V is TRBV29-1 and J is TRBJ2-1; possibly TRBD2 for D (5 bases). The CDR3 runs 12 residues. V lost 3 bases to trimming and J lost 6 bases, with 9 bases between them. CDR1 and CDR2 (germline): SQVTM, ANQGSEA. CDR3 amino acids: CSVDEGSNEQFF. In DNA, the CDR3 is TGCAGCGTTGACGAGGGATCCAATGAGCAGTTCTTC.

This clonotype was counted only a few times. The chain employs TRBV27 and TRBJ1-6; 7 bases align to TRBD1. The V and J ends lost 5 bases and 2 bases, in that order; junction bases with no gene match: 9. Germline CDR1 and CDR2: MNHEY and SMNVEV (reference sequence). The length of the CDR3 is 17 residues. The CDR3 sequence: CASSILTGPPYNSPLHF. For the CDR3, the DNA is TGTGCCAGCAGTATACTGACAGGGCCTCCCTATAATTCACCCCTCCACTTT.

The chain is built from TRBV6-5 and TRBJ2-3; 9 positions match TRBD2. Germline CDR1 MNHEY, CDR2 SVGAGI. Germline trimming cut 4 bases from V and 2 bases from J; bases unmatched to any gene: 7. This CDR3 contains 16 residues. The CDR3 region is CASSSRLADLTDTQYF. For the CDR3, the DNA is TGTGCCAGCAGTTCCCGACTAGCGGACCTCACAGATACGCAGTATTTT.

The gene calls are TRBV24-1 and TRBJ2-7, with 7 positions matching TRBD2. The CDR3 loop spans 16 amino acids. Losses at the gene ends were 5 bases for V and 0 bases for J; bases not matched to a gene: 9. Looked up from germline, CDR1 is KGHDR and CDR2 is SFDVKD. This CDR3 reads CATSASSGERSYEQYF. The DNA of the CDR3 is TGTGCCACCAGTGCCTCAAGCGGGGAGCGCTCCTACGAGCAGTACTTC.

The chain couples TRBV12-3 or TRBV12-4 to TRBJ2-1, with D perhaps TRBD2 (5 bases). The CDR3 extends over 15 amino acids. Deletions cut 5 bases from V and 6 bases from J, with 17 bases between. In DNA form, the CDR3 reads TGTGCCAGCAGTAGTCAGCGGTTGGCCGGCAATGAGCAGTTCTTC. Its protein product is CASSSQRLAGNEQFF.

Here the CDR3 reads CASSPPGAGGQETQYF. The CDR3 bases are TGTGCCAGCAGCCCCCCGGGGGCAGGGGGGCAAGAGACCCAGTACTTC. The chain uses TRBV7-9 and TRBJ2-5; tentatively, D is TRBD1 (7 bases). V dropped 5 bases and J dropped 2 bases, with 18 bases sitting between them. This CDR3 spans 16 amino acids. Germline V gene sequence: CDR1 SEHNR, CDR2 FQNEAQ (reference sequence).

This clonotype was seen a handful of times. The chain has TRBV30 and TRBJ2-7; 10 bases line up with TRBD2. The germline CDR1 and CDR2 sequences are GTSNPN and SVGIG (reference sequence). With 3 bases clipped from V and 4 bases from J, the junction kept 6 bases outside the gene matches. This CDR3 is 14 amino acids long. The CDR3 protein is CAWRPSGSSYEQYF. CDR3 coding DNA: TGTGCCTGGAGACCTAGCGGGAGTTCGTACGAGCAGTACTTC.

The chain joins TRBV30 to TRBJ2-1, with D perhaps TRBD1 (6 bases). This CDR3 has 16 residues. V lost 1 base and J 2 bases, leaving 15 bases between the germline ends. Germline-derived CDR1 and CDR2 are GTSNPN and SVGIG (reference sequence). DNA for the CDR3: TGTGCCTGGAGTGACTTCCGGGACACCCCCTACAATGAGCAGTTCTTC. This codes for CAWSDFRDTPYNEQFF.

This clonotype was seen ten or more times. This CDR3 reads CASSYTTGFDEQYF. The CDR3 nucleotides read TGTGCCAGCAGTTACACAACAGGGTTCGACGAGCAGTACTTC. V gene TRBV12-3 or TRBV12-4 combines with J gene TRBJ2-7; a weak D match, TRBD1 (6 bases). The length of the CDR3 is 14 residues. V shed 4 bases and J shed 5 bases, with 15 bases lying between them.

The rearrangement joins TRBV5-5 to TRBJ2-7; no clear D. This CDR3 has 13 residues. The germline V and J ends were trimmed by 4 bases and 4 bases, with 12 bases remaining between them. Germline CDR1 reads SGHKS; CDR2 reads YYEKEE (reference sequence). Written as DNA, the CDR3 is TGTGCCAGCAGCCCACCATTTATATACGAGCAGTACTTC. Translating gives CASSPPFIYEQYF. The complete variable domain, with remaining parts taken from reference TRBV5-5 and TRBJ2-7, reads DAGVTQSPTHLIKTRGQQVTLRCSPISGHKSVSWYQQVLGQGPQFIFQYYEKEERGRGNFPDRFSARQFPNYSSELNVNALLLGDSALYLCASSPPFIYEQYFGPGTRLTVT.

This clonotype came up a few times. The J gene is TRBJ2-7, the V gene TRBV7-2; D not certain. The CDR3 has 15 amino acids. CDR1 is SGHTA, CDR2 FQGNSA, per germline. Deletions cut 7 bases from V and 5 bases from J, with 21 bases between. The CDR3 DNA follows: TGTGCCAGCATCCCCGAGTCGGCAGGCCATAACGAGCAGTACTTC. Amino acid sequence: CASIPESAGHNEQYF.

There are many counts of this clonotype. The chain combines TRBV18 with TRBJ2-1; perhaps D is TRBD1 or TRBD2 (5 bases each). CDR1 KGHSH and CDR2 LQKENI come from the germline V gene. Trimming stripped 2 bases from V and 6 bases from J, with 17 bases between. The CDR3 is 16 residues long. CDR3 sequence: CASSPSGGWALNEQFF. CDR3 coding DNA: TGTGCCAGCTCACCAAGTGGGGGTTGGGCCCTCAATGAGCAGTTCTTC.

This clonotype came up a few times. The chain has TRBV11-3 and TRBJ2-1, with D perhaps TRBD1 (5 bases). V gave up 4 bases and J gave up 1 base, with 8 bases separating them. The germline V gene has CDR1 SGHNT and CDR2 YENEEA. The CDR3 is made up of 14 amino acids. The CDR3 loop reads CASSSRQSYNEQFF. CDR3 in DNA: TGTGCCAGCAGCTCCAGACAGTCCTACAATGAGCAGTTCTTC.